The 4 T cell receptor beta chains reported below all come from one sample, sequenced in a study of T cell responses to AZD1222 COVID-19 vaccine. Clones were sequenced by immunoSEQ multiplex PCR, and TCRdb holds only the in-frame ones, with some missing. The sample shows 95,000 to 150,000 clones, more than 75% of them seen only once. Sample: peripheral blood, taken on day 0 of AZD1222 vaccination. The receptors shown here come from an adult in good health.

The chain is built from TRBV5-4 and TRBJ1-2, with 7 bases aligning to TRBD1. Germline assignment: CDR1 SGHNT and CDR2 YYREEE (reference sequence). The V gene end was trimmed by 6 bases and the J gene end by 2 bases; junction bases not matched to a gene: 10. CDR3 length: 15 residues. CDR3 bases: TGTGCCAGCAAATCGGGGACAGCAGACAACTATGGCTACACCTTC. Protein sequence: CASKSGTADNYGYTF.

The chain is built from TRBV7-9 and TRBJ1-2; 7 bases are shared with TRBD1. The CDR3 consists of 15 residues. The V segment lost 1 base and the J segment 5 bases; nucleotides outside the gene matches: 7. CDR1 SEHNR and CDR2 FQNEAQ come from the germline V gene (reference sequence). This chain's CDR3 is CASSLVESGGYGYTF. The CDR3 coding sequence is TGTGCCAGCAGCTTAGTTGAATCAGGGGGGTATGGCTACACCTTC.

The rearrangement joins TRBV6-2 or TRBV6-3 to TRBJ1-1, with TRBD1 matching over 8 bases. This CDR3 region has 16 residues. Trimming cost V 2 bases and J 1 base; bases outside gene matches: 6. Germline CDR1 reads MNHEY; CDR2 reads SVGEGT. CDR3 protein: CASSYPPGGGNTEAFF. The CDR3 DNA follows: TGTGCCAGCAGTTACCCCCCAGGGGGCGGGAACACTGAAGCTTTCTTT.

This sequence joins TRBV5-1 and TRBJ2-2; 7 bases align to TRBD1. The germline V gene encodes CDR1 SGHRS and CDR2 YFSETQ. V lost 4 bases, J lost 4 bases, and 10 bases stayed unmatched. CDR3 length: 16 residues. This CDR3 reads CASSRPGQLATGELFF. The CDR3 region has the DNA TGCGCCAGCAGCCGACCGGGACAGCTGGCCACCGGGGAGCTGTTTTTT.